Here is one T cell receptor (beta chain) with its context. The antigen is unknown. The CDR3 runs 12 residues. V shed 7 bases and J shed 7 bases, with 10 bases lying between them. CDR1 is LNHDA and CDR2 is SQIVND in the germline V gene (reference sequence). Generated by immunoSEQ multiplex PCR, the TCRdb table keeps only in-frame clones and is missing some. The profile shows 90,000 to 100,000 clones, approximately 90% of them singletons. This specimen comes from a study of T cells in localized non-small cell lung cancer. Study-level findings and limits: Median detection of top 100 tumor clones in adjacent lung was under 75 clones. Owing to sequencing of a solitary tumor region, heterogeneity cannot be discounted. In uninvolved adjacent lung, T cell clonality reached its highest value, exceeding tumor. Elevated blood T cell density was associated with longer overall survival.

The receptor's source is a woman aged 40-70 years with stage II squamous cell lung carcinoma. V gene TRBV19 combines with J gene TRBJ1-4; D is unclear. The sequences come from PBMCs, collected before any cancer treatment. The CDR3 is CASTGSREKLFF. The CDR3 nucleotides read TGTGCCAGTACCGGGTCTCGTGAAAAACTGTTTTTT.